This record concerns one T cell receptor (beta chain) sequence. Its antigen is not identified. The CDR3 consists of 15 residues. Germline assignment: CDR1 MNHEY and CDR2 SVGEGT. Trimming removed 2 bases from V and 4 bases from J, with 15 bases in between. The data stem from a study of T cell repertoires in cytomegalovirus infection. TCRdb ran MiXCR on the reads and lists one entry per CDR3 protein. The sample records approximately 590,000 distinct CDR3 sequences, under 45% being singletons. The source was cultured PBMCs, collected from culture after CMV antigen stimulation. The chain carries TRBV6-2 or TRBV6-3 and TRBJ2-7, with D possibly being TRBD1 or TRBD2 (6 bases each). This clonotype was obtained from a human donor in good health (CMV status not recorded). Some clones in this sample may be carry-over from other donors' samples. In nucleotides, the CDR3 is TGTGCCAGCAGTTACCGTTGGGGGGCCTCTTACGAGCAGTACTTC. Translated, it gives CASSYRWGASYEQYF.